The 19 T cell receptor beta chains listed next were all sequenced from one sample in a study of blood T cell repertoires in COVID-19. Clones were sequenced by immunoSEQ multiplex PCR, and TCRdb holds only the in-frame ones, with some missing. The table records roughly 430,000 clones, roughly 84% of them present only once. The sample was PBMCs or T cells enriched from blood (not recorded which). The receptors were sampled from a woman aged 18-30 years who had been exposed to COVID-19.

The chain employs TRBV5-5 and TRBJ1-2; unclear D gene. The CDR3 length is 13 residues. Germline V gives CDR1 SGHKS, CDR2 YYEKEE (reference sequence). The germline V and J ends were trimmed by 2 bases and 7 bases, with 12 bases remaining between them. CDR3: CASSLLGIGGYTF. The CDR3 DNA reads TGTGCCAGCAGCTTACTAGGGATCGGTGGCTACACCTTC.

The V and J genes are TRBV2 and TRBJ2-1; 9 bases line up with TRBD2. CDR3 length: 13 residues. Per germline, CDR1 SNHLY and CDR2 FYNNEI. Trimming took 10 bases from V and 9 from J; bases not matched to a gene: 10. This CDR3 is CATSGLASLEQFF. As DNA, the CDR3 is TGTGCCACCTCGGGACTAGCATCCCTTGAGCAGTTCTTC. Based on the CDR3 plus reference TRBV2 and TRBJ2-1, the full variable domain is EPEVTQTPSHQVTQMGQEVILRCVPISNHLYFYWYRQILGQKVEFLVSFYNNEISEKSEIFDDQFSVERPDGSNFTLKIRSTKLEDSAMYFCATSGLASLEQFFGPGTRLTVL.

This chain joins TRBV5-1 and TRBJ1-6; 10 bases agree with TRBD1. V shed 3 bases, J shed 5 bases, and the junction held 5 bases outside the gene matches. The length of the CDR3 is 16 residues. In germline, CDR1 is SGHRS, CDR2 YFSETQ. CDR3 coding DNA: TGCGCCAGCAGCTCCGGGACAGGGGTAAATAATTCACCCCTCCACTTT. Translated: CASSSGTGVNNSPLHF.

CDR3 coding DNA: TGTGCCAGTAGACGGGGGACAGGCCTGGGTGGTGAGCAGTTCTTC. Translation: CASRRGTGLGGEQFF. This chain joins TRBV19 and TRBJ2-1, with 8 nucleotides matching TRBD1. After removal of 6 bases from V and 9 bases from J, the junction contained 13 bases not matched to a gene. The CDR3 is 15 residues long. CDR1 and CDR2 (germline): LNHDA, SQIVND (reference sequence).

The gene calls are TRBV6-2 or TRBV6-3 and TRBJ2-1; 10 positions agree with TRBD2. V lost 0 bases to trimming and J lost 4 bases; unmatched junction nucleotides: 0. This CDR3 spans 15 amino acids. Germline V gives CDR1 MNHEY, CDR2 SVGEGT. CDR3 DNA: TGTGCCAGCAGTTACTCTAGCGGGGGGTACAATGAGCAGTTCTTC. This codes for CASSYSSGGYNEQFF.

This clone was counted a few times. The chain carries TRBV18 and TRBJ2-7; possibly TRBD1 for D (6 bases). There are 15 residues in the CDR3. Trimming shortened V by 3 bases and J by 6 bases, and 18 bases separated the two germline ends. The germline V gene encodes CDR1 KGHSH and CDR2 LQKENI. The CDR3 DNA reads as TGTGCCAGCTCACCGGGGGCACAGGGCTTGGGCGAGCAGTACTTC. Protein: CASSPGAQGLGEQYF. Full variable domain (outside the CDR3, taken from reference TRBV18 and TRBJ2-7): NAGVMQNPRHLVRRRGQEARLRCSPMKGHSHVYWYRQLPEEGLKFMVYLQKENIIDESGMPKERFSAEFPKEGPSILRIQQVVRGDSAAYFCASSPGAQGLGEQYFGPGTRLTVT.

The chain combines TRBV7-2 with TRBJ1-1; D might be TRBD1 (6 bases). Trimming removed 5 bases at V and 1 base at J, with 14 bases between. Per the germline V gene, CDR1 is SGHTA and CDR2 is FQGNSA. This CDR3 is 15 amino acids long. The CDR3 nucleotides read TGTGCCAGCAGCGCGGGTTACAGGGCGAACACTGAAGCTTTCTTT. It codes for CASSAGYRANTEAFF.

V is TRBV13 and J is TRBJ2-3; 11 nucleotides match TRBD2. This CDR3 is 15 amino acids long. V shed 5 bases, J shed 4 bases, and the junction held 5 bases outside the gene matches. CDR1 and CDR2 (germline): PRHDT, FYEKMQ (reference sequence). The CDR3 spells CASSLTSGSADTQYF. For the CDR3, the DNA is TGTGCCAGCAGCCTCACTAGCGGGAGCGCAGATACGCAGTATTTT. The full variable domain, in which reference TRBV13 and TRBJ2-3 provide the parts outside the CDR3, is AAGVIQSPRHLIKEKRETATLKCYPIPRHDTVYWYQQGPGQDPQFLISFYEKMQSDKGSIPDRFSAQQFSDYHSELNMSSLELGDSALYFCASSLTSGSADTQYFGPGTRLTVL.

This clone was seen ten or more times. The chain has TRBV11-2 and TRBJ2-3; D is undetermined. V lost 3 bases, J lost 5 bases, and 12 bases lay in between. CDR1 and CDR2 (germline): SGHAT, FQNNGV. CDR3 length equals 14 residues. CDR3 coding DNA: TGTGCCAGCAGCTTCCTAAACACGGGAGATACGCAGTATTTT. Its translation: CASSFLNTGDTQYF. Full variable domain (remainder filled in from reference TRBV11-2 and TRBJ2-3): EAGVAQSPRYKIIEKRQSVAFWCNPISGHATLYWYQQILGQGPKLLIQFQNNGVVDDSQLPKDRFSAERLKGVDSTLKIQPAKLEDSAVYLCASSFLNTGDTQYFGPGTRLTVL.

The V call is TRBV18, the J call TRBJ1-4; D gene ambiguous. The CDR3 has 14 residues. The germline V gene has CDR1 KGHSH and CDR2 LQKENI. V was shortened by 6 bases and J by 0 bases, with 8 bases between the two germline ends. This CDR3 is CASSGGATNEKLFF. In nucleotides, the CDR3 is TGTGCCAGCTCCGGAGGAGCAACTAATGAAAAACTGTTTTTT.

This chain connects TRBV10-3 to TRBJ2-1; 8 bases align to TRBD2. Germline CDR1 ENHRY, CDR2 SYGVKD. The CDR3 sequence is 14 residues long. The trim removed 10 bases at V and 0 bases at J, leaving 5 bases unmatched. CDR3 amino acids: CATVAGPSYNEQFF. The CDR3 DNA follows: TGTGCCACCGTAGCGGGGCCCTCCTACAATGAGCAGTTCTTC.

V and J are TRBV28 and TRBJ2-1, with 9 bases that match TRBD1. Germline V gives CDR1 MDHEN, CDR2 SYDVKM. The CDR3 totals 15 residues. The V gene end was trimmed by 9 bases and the J gene end by 2 bases; junction bases not matched to a gene: 8. CDR3 in DNA: TGTGCCAGTAACACCGGGACAGGGCCCTACAATGAGCAGTTCTTC. Its translation: CASNTGTGPYNEQFF.

This rearrangement joins TRBV24-1 to TRBJ2-1; weak D call: TRBD1 (6 bases). This CDR3 contains 17 residues. With 2 bases removed from V and 0 bases from J, the gap between germline ends came to 13 bases. CDR1 KGHDR and CDR2 SFDVKD come from the germline V gene. Here the CDR3 reads CATSDYRQASSYNEQFF. Here the CDR3 DNA reads TGTGCCACCAGTGATTACCGACAGGCCAGCTCCTACAATGAGCAGTTCTTC.

This rearrangement joins TRBV13 to TRBJ2-7, with D maybe TRBD2 (6 bases). The CDR3 runs to 16 residues. The V end lost 4 bases, the J end lost 3 bases, and 19 bases lay between the germline ends. Germline V lookup: CDR1 PRHDT, CDR2 FYEKMQ (reference sequence). The CDR3 loop is CASSSLAGTANYEQYF. CDR3 nucleotides: TGTGCCAGCAGCTCGCTAGCCGGGACTGCGAACTACGAGCAGTACTTC.

This chain connects TRBV28 to TRBJ2-7; D might be TRBD1 (6 bases). The germline V and J ends were trimmed by 5 bases and 3 bases, with 14 bases remaining between them. The CDR3 contains 14 residues. The V gene's germline CDR1 is MDHEN and CDR2 SYDVKM. The CDR3: CASSTRLRGYEQYF. DNA of the CDR3: TGTGCCAGCAGTACCCGACTCAGGGGCTACGAGCAGTACTTC.

The rearrangement uses TRBV7-8 and TRBJ1-1; 10 bases line up with TRBD1. The CDR3 extends over 15 amino acids. V was clipped by 5 bases and J by 7 bases; unmatched bases: 10. Germline CDR1 is SGHVS and CDR2 is FQNEAQ. The CDR3 protein is CASSSTPGTGVEAFF. The CDR3 coding sequence is TGTGCCAGCAGCAGCACCCCTGGGACAGGGGTTGAAGCTTTCTTT.

This clone showed up just once. The chain links TRBV5-1 to TRBJ2-1; weak D call: TRBD1 (6 bases). The V end was cut by 2 bases, the J end by 5 bases, with 14 bases between. CDR1 and CDR2 from the germline V gene are SGHRS and YFSETQ. There are 15 residues in the CDR3. CDR3 in amino acids: CASSLGQLLDNEQFF. The CDR3 DNA follows: TGCGCCAGCAGCTTAGGACAGCTTTTGGACAATGAGCAGTTCTTC.

The genes are TRBV6-5 and TRBJ1-4, with D perhaps matching TRBD1 (5 bases). The ends were cut back, 4 bases at V and 4 bases at J, with 16 bases in the middle. CDR1 is MNHEY, CDR2 SVGAGI, per germline. The CDR3 spans 16 residues. The CDR3 coding sequence is TGTGCCAGCAGTTTTGGGGCTATTGCCCGTAATGAAAAACTGTTTTTT. Translating gives CASSFGAIARNEKLFF.

In its sample, this clone was seen a few times. The rearrangement joins TRBV19 to TRBJ1-2; no firm D call. There are 12 residues in the CDR3. V lost 5 bases to trimming and J lost 6 bases, with 10 bases between them. Germline CDR1 is LNHDA and CDR2 is SQIVND (reference sequence). The CDR3 is CASSEVGHGYTF. CDR3 in DNA: TGTGCCAGTAGTGAGGTCGGCCATGGCTACACCTTC.